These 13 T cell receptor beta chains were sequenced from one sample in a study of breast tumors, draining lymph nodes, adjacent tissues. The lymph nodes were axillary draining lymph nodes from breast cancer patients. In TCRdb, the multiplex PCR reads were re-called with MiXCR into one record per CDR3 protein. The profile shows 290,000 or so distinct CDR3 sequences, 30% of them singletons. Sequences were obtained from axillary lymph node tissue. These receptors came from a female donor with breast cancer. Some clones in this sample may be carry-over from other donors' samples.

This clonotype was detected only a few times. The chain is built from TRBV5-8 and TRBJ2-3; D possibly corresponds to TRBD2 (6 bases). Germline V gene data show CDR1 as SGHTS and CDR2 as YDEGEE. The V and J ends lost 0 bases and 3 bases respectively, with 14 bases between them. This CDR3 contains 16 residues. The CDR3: CASSLELGSLTDTQYF. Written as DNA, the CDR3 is TGTGCCAGCAGCTTGGAGCTCGGGAGTCTGACAGATACGCAGTATTTT.

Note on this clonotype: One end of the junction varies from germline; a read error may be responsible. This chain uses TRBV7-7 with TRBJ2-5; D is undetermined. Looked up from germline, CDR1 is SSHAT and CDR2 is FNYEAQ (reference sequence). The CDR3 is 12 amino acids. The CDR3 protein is CASSPQSQTQYF. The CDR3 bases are TGTGCTAGCAGCCCGCAATCTCAGACCCAGTACTTC.

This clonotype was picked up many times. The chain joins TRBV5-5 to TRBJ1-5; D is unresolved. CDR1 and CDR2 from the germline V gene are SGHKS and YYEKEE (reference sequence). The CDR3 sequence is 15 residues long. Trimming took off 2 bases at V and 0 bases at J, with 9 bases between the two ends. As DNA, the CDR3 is TGTGCCAGCAGCTTACTGGCGGATAGCAATCAGCCCCAGCATTTT. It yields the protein CASSLLADSNQPQHF.

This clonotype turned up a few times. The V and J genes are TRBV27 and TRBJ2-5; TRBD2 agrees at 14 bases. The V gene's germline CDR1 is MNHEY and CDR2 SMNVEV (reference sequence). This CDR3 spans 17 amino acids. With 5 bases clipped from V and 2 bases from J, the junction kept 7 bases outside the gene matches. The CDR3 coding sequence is TGTGCCAGCAGTCCCCTGGGACTAGCGGGAGTACAAGAGACCCAGTACTTC. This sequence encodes CASSPLGLAGVQETQYF.

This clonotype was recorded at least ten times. CDR3 amino acids: CASSQASGSTDTQYF. In DNA form, the CDR3 reads TGCGCCAGCAGCCAAGCTAGCGGTTCCACAGATACGCAGTATTTT. The gene calls are TRBV4-3 and TRBJ2-3; 7 positions agree with TRBD2. Looked up from germline, CDR1 is LGHNA and CDR2 is YSLEER. The V and J ends lost 1 base and 2 bases, in that order; junction bases with no gene match: 3. The CDR3 has 15 residues.

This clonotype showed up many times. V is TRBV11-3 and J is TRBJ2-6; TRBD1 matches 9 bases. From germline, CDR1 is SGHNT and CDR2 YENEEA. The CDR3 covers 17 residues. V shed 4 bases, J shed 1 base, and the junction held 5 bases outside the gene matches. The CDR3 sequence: CASSSNRGLSGANVLTF. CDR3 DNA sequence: TGTGCCAGCAGCTCCAACAGGGGGCTGTCTGGGGCCAACGTCCTGACTTTC.

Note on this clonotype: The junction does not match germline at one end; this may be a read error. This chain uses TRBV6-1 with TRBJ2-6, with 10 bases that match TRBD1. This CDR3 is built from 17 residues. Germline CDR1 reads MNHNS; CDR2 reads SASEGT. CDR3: CASSPRDRGSGANVLAF. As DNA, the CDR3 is TGTGCCAGCAGTCCCCGGGACAGGGGATCTGGGGCCAACGTCCTGGCTTTC.

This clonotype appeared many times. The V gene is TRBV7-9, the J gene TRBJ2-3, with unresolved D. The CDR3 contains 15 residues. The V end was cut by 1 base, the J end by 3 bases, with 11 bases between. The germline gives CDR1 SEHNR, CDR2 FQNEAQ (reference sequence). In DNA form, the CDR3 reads TGTGCCAGCAGCTTAGTGGTGACGGGTACAGATACGCAGTATTTT. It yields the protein CASSLVVTGTDTQYF.

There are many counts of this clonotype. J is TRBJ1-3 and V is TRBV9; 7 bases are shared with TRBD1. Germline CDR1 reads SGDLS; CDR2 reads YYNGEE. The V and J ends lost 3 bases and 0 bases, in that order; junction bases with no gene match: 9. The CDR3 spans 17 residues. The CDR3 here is CASSGQGDVSSGNTIYF. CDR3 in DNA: TGTGCCAGCAGCGGGCAGGGGGACGTATCCTCTGGAAACACCATATATTTT.

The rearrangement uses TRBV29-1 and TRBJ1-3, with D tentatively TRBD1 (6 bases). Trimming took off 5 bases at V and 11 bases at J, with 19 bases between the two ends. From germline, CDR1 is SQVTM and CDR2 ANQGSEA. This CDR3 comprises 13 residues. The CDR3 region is CSVQVQGLGAIYF. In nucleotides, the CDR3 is TGCAGCGTTCAAGTCCAGGGGCTAGGTGCCATATATTTT.

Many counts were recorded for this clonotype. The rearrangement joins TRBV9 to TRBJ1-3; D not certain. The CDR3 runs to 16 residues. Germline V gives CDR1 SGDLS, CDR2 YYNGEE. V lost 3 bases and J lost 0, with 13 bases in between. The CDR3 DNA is TGTGCCAGCAGCGGGACCGGGATCAACTCTGGAAACACCATATATTTT. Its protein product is CASSGTGINSGNTIYF.

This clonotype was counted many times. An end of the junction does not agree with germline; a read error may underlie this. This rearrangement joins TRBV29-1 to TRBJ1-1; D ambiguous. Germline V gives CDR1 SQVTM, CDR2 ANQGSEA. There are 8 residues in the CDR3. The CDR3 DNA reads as TGCAGCGTTACTGGAGCGGAGTTT. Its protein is CSVTGAEF.

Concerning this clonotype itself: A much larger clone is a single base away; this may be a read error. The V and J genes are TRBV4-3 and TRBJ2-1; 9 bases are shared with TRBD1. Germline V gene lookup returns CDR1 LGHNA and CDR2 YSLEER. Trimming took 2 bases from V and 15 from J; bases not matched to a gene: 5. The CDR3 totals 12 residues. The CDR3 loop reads CASSQLQGARFF. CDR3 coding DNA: TGCGCCAGCAGCCAACTACAGGGGGCACGGTTCTTC.